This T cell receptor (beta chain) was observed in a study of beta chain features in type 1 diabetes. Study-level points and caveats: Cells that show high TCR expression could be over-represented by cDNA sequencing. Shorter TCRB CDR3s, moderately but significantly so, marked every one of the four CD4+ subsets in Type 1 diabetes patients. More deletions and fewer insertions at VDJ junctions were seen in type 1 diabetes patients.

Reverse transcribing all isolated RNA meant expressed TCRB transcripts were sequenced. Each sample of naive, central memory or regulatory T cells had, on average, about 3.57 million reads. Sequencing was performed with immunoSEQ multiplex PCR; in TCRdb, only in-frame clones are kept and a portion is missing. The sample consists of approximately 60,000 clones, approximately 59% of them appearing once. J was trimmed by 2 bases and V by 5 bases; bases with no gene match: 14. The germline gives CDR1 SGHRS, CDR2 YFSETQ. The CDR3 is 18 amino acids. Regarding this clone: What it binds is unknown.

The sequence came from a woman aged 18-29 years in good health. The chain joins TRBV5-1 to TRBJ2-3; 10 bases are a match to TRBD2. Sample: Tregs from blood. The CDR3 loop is CASSSKSEAGGVTDTQYF. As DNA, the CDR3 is TGCGCCAGCAGTTCAAAATCGGAAGCGGGAGGGGTCACAGATACGCAGTATTTT.